Listed below are T cell receptor beta chains from one sample, sequenced in a study of metastatic and nonmetastatic thyroid tumors. TCRdb used MiXCR to call clones anew from the PCR reads. The sample holds some 20,000 clones, about a third seen once. Sequencing used tumor tissue. The source is a female donor with papillary thyroid cancer or a benign thyroid nodule (not recorded which). Some clones in this sample may be carry-over from other donors' samples. Both conserved end residues are trimmed from each CDR3. The order of the fields is V gene, CDR3 protein.

TRBV27 | ASSSWGESYNSPLH
TRBV4-1 | ASSPKDNPVNTEAF
TRBV5-1 | ASSTDIRYEQY
TRBV20-1 | SEMDYSYNEQF
TRBV6-1 | ASSPDGQNTEAF
TRBV6-1 | ASSEQDSSGANVLT
TRBV6-2/TRBV6-3 | ASSYYGTGVGYT
TRBV27 | ASRREGGYT
TRBV7-9 | ASSLVAVNEQF
TRBV20-1 | SARPSVAGVYNEQF
TRBV7-2 | ASSLAGLAGVNTGELF
TRBV20-1 | SASRTGKNYGYT
TRBV2 | ASSQREYGYT
TRBV18 | ASSPGSNNEKLF
TRBV10-3 | AISESTGGHGYT
TRBV4-1 | ASSQGGHYEQY
TRBV20-1 | SARVAGGHSYEQY
TRBV20-1 | SAGGDEVTGLSPLH
TRBV27 | ASSFSFGGSYEQY
TRBV6-5 | ASSYRWGHEGTNYGYT
TRBV12-3/TRBV12-4 | ASTHRGRLNYGYT
TRBV13 | ASSHGTGEMNTEAF
TRBV11-2 | ASSLIVNTEAF
TRBV7-3 | ASSLSVGSGANVLT
TRBV20-1 | SARAWGNSPLH
TRBV11-2 | ASTIGNLANNEQF
TRBV28 | ASRAQTGTAFIYEQY
TRBV3-1 | ASSLRTSGLAYEQY
TRBV6-1 | ASSEPGHRNTEAF
TRBV6-1 | ASRPRLGAGYEQY
TRBV27 | ASSLGRAPHTEAF
TRBV12-3/TRBV12-4 | ASSLTTRVVTGELF
TRBV7-9 | ASRQEVNTEAF
TRBV20-1 | SARGQGEGANYGYT
TRBV2 | ASKGRGTKNTEAF
TRBV6-2/TRBV6-3 | ASSYGGVGNTIY
TRBV4-1 | ASSQADRGYQPQH
TRBV6-1 | ASRWGNYNEQF
TRBV5-4 | ASSATGELF
TRBV28 | ASRRPSSGNTIY
TRBV19 | ASSILGENTGELF
TRBV5-1 | ASSLANRPDEQY
TRBV5-1 | ASSLGQTQETQY
TRBV24-1 | ATSDGRTGGYGYT
TRBV28 | ASSLEAGGYNEQF
TRBV10-3 | AISESHRQGGAYIY
TRBV7-3 | ASSLTGTGAGETQY
TRBV28 | ASSLNRNTEAF
TRBV28 | ASPNPGTGEQY
TRBV6-2/TRBV6-3 | ASRNPFNQPQH
TRBV6-1 | ASSGVGDDSGANVLT
TRBV7-2 | ASSPYLNTEAF
TRBV20-1 | SARGRGPTSGTDEQY
TRBV9 | ASSGQGASPLH